A single sample is the source of the 26 T cell receptor beta chains below, sequenced in a study of T cells in Graves' hyperthyroidism and ophthalmopathy. What was amplified from RNA transcripts were TCR beta CDR3 regions. The TCR CDR3 was amplified in a first-round RT-PCR using the HTBI primer set. TCRdb recomputed calls from the multiplex PCR reads with MiXCR, one row per CDR3 protein. Of 350,000 or so distinct CDR3 sequences in the sample, 17% are singletons; the top ten hold 34%. The specimen sequenced was blood. The origin of the receptors is a woman in her twenties or thirties with Graves' hyperthyroidism that later progressed to Graves' ophthalmopathy.

This clonotype has a count of ten or more. The gene calls are TRBV11-3 and TRBJ2-5; tentative D call: TRBD1 (6 bases). Per the germline V gene, CDR1 is SGHNT and CDR2 is YENEEA. The CDR3 consists of 13 residues. V lost 4 bases to trimming and J lost 4 bases, with 10 bases between them. Here the CDR3 reads CASSSQGRETQYF. In DNA form, the CDR3 reads TGTGCCAGCAGCTCACAGGGAAGAGAGACCCAGTACTTC. The full variable domain, completed using reference TRBV11-3 and TRBJ2-5, is EAGVVQSPRYKIIEKKQPVAFWCNPISGHNTLYWYLQNLGQGPELLIRYENEEAVDDSQLPKDRFSAERLKGVDSTLKIQPAELGDSAVYLCASSSQGRETQYFGPGTRLLVL.

This clonotype was seen repeatedly, ten times or more. The rearrangement links TRBV9 to TRBJ2-5, with 13 bases fitting TRBD2. This CDR3 contains 19 residues. Trimming at V came to 3 bases and at J to 5 bases, leaving 16 bases not matched to a gene. Germline values: CDR1 SGDLS, CDR2 YYNGEE. The DNA for the CDR3 is TGTGCCAGCAGCGCCGCCCCCCAGAAACTAGCGGGGGGGATGGAGACCCAGTACTTC. It encodes CASSAAPQKLAGGMETQYF.

This clonotype was picked up many times. The chain joins TRBV7-9 to TRBJ1-1; perhaps TRBD1 as D (5 bases). CDR1 and CDR2 (germline): SEHNR, FQNEAQ (reference sequence). This CDR3 contains 14 residues. V was pared by 3 bases and J by 1 base, with 9 bases between. The DNA of the CDR3 is TGTGCCAGCAGCTTGAACAGGCAGAACACTGAAGCTTTCTTT. Amino acid sequence: CASSLNRQNTEAFF.

This clonotype was observed a handful of times. V and J are TRBV10-3 and TRBJ2-1; 10 bases agree with TRBD1. V was clipped by 6 bases and J by 2 bases; unmatched bases: 4. CDR1 and CDR2 (germline): ENHRY, SYGVKD. The length of the CDR3 is 15 residues. The CDR3, as DNA: TGTGCCATCAGGGGGACAGGGGTTACCTACAATGAGCAGTTCTTC. As protein: CAIRGTGVTYNEQFF.

This clonotype was found many times. The CDR3 DNA reads TGTGCCAGCACCCCATTGGGGTCGAACAGGGCGCGTGGCTACACCTTC. Translation: CASTPLGSNRARGYTF. This chain connects TRBV14 to TRBJ1-2; tentatively, D is TRBD1 (6 bases). The V end lost 7 bases, the J end lost 7 bases, and 25 bases lay between the germline ends. Per germline, CDR1 SGHDN and CDR2 FVKESK. There are 16 residues in the CDR3. Filled out from reference TRBV14 and TRBJ1-2, the complete variable domain reads EAGVTQFPSHSVIEKGQTVTLRCDPISGHDNLYWYRRVMGKEIKFLLHFVKESKQDESGMPNNRFLAERTGGTYSTLKVQPAELEDSGVYFCASTPLGSNRARGYTFGSGTRLTVV.

This clonotype came up many times. The J gene is TRBJ2-3, the V gene TRBV13; 11 bases match TRBD2. The V gene end was trimmed by 4 bases and the J gene end by 0 bases; junction bases not matched to a gene: 15. The length of the CDR3 is 20 residues. Germline CDR1 PRHDT, CDR2 FYEKMQ (reference sequence). CDR3 DNA: TGTGCCAGCAGCTCCCGATCACTAGCGGGGGCACACTTTAGCACAGATACGCAGTATTTT. Translation gives CASSSRSLAGAHFSTDTQYF. Using reference TRBV13 and TRBJ2-3 for the parts outside the CDR3, the full variable domain is AAGVIQSPRHLIKEKRETATLKCYPIPRHDTVYWYQQGPGQDPQFLISFYEKMQSDKGSIPDRFSAQQFSDYHSELNMSSLELGDSALYFCASSSRSLAGAHFSTDTQYFGPGTRLTVL.

This clonotype was detected many times. The V gene is TRBV5-5, the J gene TRBJ2-1; the D gene is possibly TRBD1 (6 bases). Trimming cost V 3 bases and J 7 bases, with 11 bases left between them. Per germline, CDR1 SGHKS and CDR2 YYEKEE (reference sequence). There are 13 residues in the CDR3. The CDR3 region is CASSSGAGNEQFF. Here the CDR3 DNA reads TGTGCCAGCAGCTCAGGGGCGGGTAATGAGCAGTTCTTC.

The chain carries TRBV5-1 and TRBJ2-7; D gene ambiguous. Looked up from germline, CDR1 is SGHRS and CDR2 is YFSETQ. CDR3 length equals 14 residues. Trimming left V 0 bases short and J 5 bases short, with 12 bases between. The CDR3 sequence: CASSLASFAHEQYF. CDR3 in DNA: TGCGCCAGCAGCTTGGCTTCCTTTGCCCACGAGCAGTACTTC.

This clonotype has a count of ten or more. The V and J genes are TRBV28 and TRBJ2-5; the D gene is possibly TRBD2 (6 bases). V was clipped by 5 bases and J by 1 base, with 11 bases between them. The length of the CDR3 is 14 residues. Germline V CDR1 and CDR2: MDHEN, SYDVKM. CDR3 in DNA: TGTGCCAGCAGTCCAAGCGGGTCCCAAGAGACCCAGTACTTC. This gives the protein CASSPSGSQETQYF.

This clonotype showed up just a few times. At one boundary the junction diverges from the germline segment, which might be a read error. The gene calls are TRBV28 and TRBJ2-5; 7 bases are a match to TRBD1. The germline CDR1 and CDR2 sequences are MDHEN and SYDVKM. CDR3 length equals 13 residues. CDR3: CASSHPGQLARDF. The CDR3 DNA reads as TGTGCCAGCAGTCACCCGGGACAGCTCGCTAGGGACTTC.

The J gene is TRBJ2-5, the V gene TRBV20-1; TRBD2 matches 9 bases. After removal of 0 bases from V and 7 bases from J, the junction contained 12 bases not matched to a gene. Germline-derived CDR1 and CDR2 are DFQATT and SNEGSKA (reference sequence). The CDR3 covers 16 residues. The CDR3 nucleotides read TGCAGTGCTAGAGATCTAAGGCGGGGGGGCCTAGGGACCCAGTACTTC. This sequence encodes CSARDLRRGGLGTQYF.

This clonotype was counted at least ten times. The V and J genes are TRBV20-1 and TRBJ2-1, with 7 bases matching TRBD1. Per germline, CDR1 DFQATT and CDR2 SNEGSKA (reference sequence). CDR3 length: 16 residues. V shed 1 base and J 12 bases; nucleotides not matched to a gene: 18. The CDR3 DNA follows: TGCAGTGCTAGAGCCCGGACGGGACAGCCTTTCGTTGGGCAGTTCTTC. Translation gives CSARARTGQPFVGQFF.

The table lists this clonotype with many counts. V and J are TRBV11-1 and TRBJ1-3, with 7 bases lining up with TRBD1. Unmatched junction bases numbered 5, after V lost 11 bases and J lost 4 bases. CDR1 and CDR2 (germline): SGHAT, FQDESV (reference sequence). This CDR3 contains 12 residues. As DNA, the CDR3 is TGTGCCGCCGGGACAGAAGGAAACACCATATATTTT. It encodes CAAGTEGNTIYF.

The table lists this clonotype with many counts. The genes are TRBV27 and TRBJ1-1; D is unclear. Germline lookup yields CDR1 MNHEY and CDR2 SMNVEV (reference sequence). The CDR3 spans 13 residues. The V end was cut by 2 bases, the J end by 1 base, with 5 bases between. The CDR3 sequence is CASSLQQNTEAFF. In nucleotides, the CDR3 is TGTGCCAGCAGTTTACAGCAGAACACTGAAGCTTTCTTT.

J is TRBJ2-1 and V is TRBV7-9; 14 bases agree with TRBD2. CDR3 length: 12 residues. With 3 bases clipped from V and 16 bases from J, the junction kept 2 bases outside the gene matches. Germline CDR1 and CDR2: SEHNR and FQNEAQ (reference sequence). DNA of the CDR3: TGTGCCAGCAGCTTTGGGACTAGCGGGGGCTTCTTC. This encodes CASSFGTSGGFF. Using reference TRBV7-9 and TRBJ2-1 for the parts outside the CDR3, the full variable domain is DTGVSQNPRHKITKRGQNVTFRCDPISEHNRLYWYRQTLGQGPEFLTYFQNEAQLEKSRLLSDRFSAERPKGSFSTLEIQRTEQGDSAMYLCASSFGTSGGFFGPGTRLTVL.

This clonotype has ten or more counts. The genes are TRBV29-1 and TRBJ2-7; D could derive from TRBD1 or TRBD2 (5 bases each). In germline, CDR1 is SQVTM, CDR2 ANQGSEA. The CDR3 length is 13 residues. Between the trimmed V and J ends, which lost 4 bases and 6 bases, there was a span of 16 bases. The CDR3 sequence: CSVVSRGVGEQYF. The CDR3 coding sequence is TGCAGCGTTGTCTCCCGAGGGGTAGGCGAGCAGTACTTC.

The J gene is TRBJ2-7, the V gene TRBV10-3, with TRBD1 as a possible D gene (5 bases). This CDR3 spans 12 amino acids. Trimming cost V 10 bases and J 0 bases, with 10 bases left between them. CDR1 and CDR2 (germline): ENHRY, SYGVKD. The chain's CDR3 is CATRQSSYEQYF. The CDR3 DNA sequence: TGTGCCACACGACAGAGCTCCTACGAGCAGTACTTC.

This clonotype was observed a handful of times. The chain combines TRBV9 with TRBJ2-1; 8 nucleotides line up with TRBD2. The ends lost 0 bases at V and 9 bases at J; junction bases unmatched: 5. This CDR3 is 14 amino acids long. The germline V gene encodes CDR1 SGDLS and CDR2 YYNGEE. CDR3 sequence: CASSVGFGGGEQFF. CDR3 coding DNA: TGTGCCAGCAGCGTAGGTTTCGGGGGGGGTGAGCAGTTCTTC.

The chain is built from TRBV19 and TRBJ2-1; a weak D match, TRBD2 (6 bases). CDR1 is LNHDA and CDR2 is SQIVND in the germline V gene (reference sequence). V lost 0 bases and J 9 bases, leaving 15 bases between the germline ends. The length of the CDR3 is 15 residues. CDR3: CASSIEAPDYFEQFF. CDR3 DNA: TGTGCCAGTAGTATAGAGGCCCCGGACTATTTTGAGCAGTTCTTC.

The table lists this clonotype with many counts. The rearrangement links TRBV20-1 to TRBJ2-1, with 9 positions matching TRBD1. Germline-derived CDR1 and CDR2 are DFQATT and SNEGSKA (reference sequence). The CDR3 has 15 amino acids. With V trimmed by 7 bases and J by 5 bases, 12 bases remained unmatched. CDR3 DNA: TGCAGTGTTCCAACCGGGACAGGGTATAACAATGAGCAGTTCTTC. Its protein product is CSVPTGTGYNNEQFF.

J is TRBJ2-5 and V is TRBV10-3; 7 nucleotides match TRBD2. The CDR3 is 16 residues long. The V gene's germline CDR1 is ENHRY and CDR2 SYGVKD. J was trimmed by 2 bases and V by 0 bases; bases with no gene match: 6. In DNA, the CDR3 is TGTGCCATCAGTGAGTCACGGGCGGGACTACAAGAGACCCAGTACTTC. This gives the protein CAISESRAGLQETQYF.

This clonotype was found many times. This sequence joins TRBV27 and TRBJ2-7; 7 positions match TRBD2. The germline CDR1 and CDR2 sequences are MNHEY and SMNVEV (reference sequence). V lost 7 bases, J lost 3 bases, and 27 bases stayed unmatched. CDR3 length: 20 amino acids. CDR3 in amino acids: CASTHARGLGGVMMIYEQYF. The DNA for the CDR3 is TGTGCCAGCACCCACGCGAGAGGGCTGGGGGGGGTTATGATGATCTACGAGCAGTACTTC.

This clonotype occurred a few times. The chain combines TRBV4-2 with TRBJ2-7, with 11 positions matching TRBD2. V gave up 2 bases and J gave up 3 bases; unmatched junction bases: 6. From germline, CDR1 is LGHNA and CDR2 YNFKEQ. CDR3 length: 16 residues. Here the CDR3 reads CASSQSLTSGNYEQYF. CDR3 in DNA: TGTGCCAGCAGCCAATCCCTGACTAGCGGGAACTACGAGCAGTACTTC.

This clonotype was recorded a few times. DNA of the CDR3: TGTGCCAGCAGCTTATCGTATTTACCCCAGAGAAACACCATATATTTT. It specifies CASSLSYLPQRNTIYF. The J gene is TRBJ1-3, the V gene TRBV7-9; D is unresolved. The CDR3 has 16 residues. In germline, CDR1 is SEHNR, CDR2 FQNEAQ (reference sequence). The V gene lost 2 bases and the J gene lost 5 bases, with 16 bases spanning the gap.

This clonotype has more than one count but fewer than ten. This rearrangement joins TRBV19 to TRBJ1-2; D is ambiguous. From germline, CDR1 is LNHDA and CDR2 SQIVND (reference sequence). The V end lost 7 bases, the J end lost 7 bases, and 10 bases lay between the germline ends. CDR3 length: 11 amino acids. For the CDR3, the DNA is TGTGCCAGTAACTCAATGGGTGGCTACACCTTC. This translates into CASNSMGGYTF. Supplemented by reference TRBV19 and TRBJ1-2, the full variable domain reads DGGITQSPKYLFRKEGQNVTLSCEQNLNHDAMYWYRQDPGQGLRLIYYSQIVNDFQKGDIAEGYSVSREKKESFPLTVTSAQKNPTAFYLCASNSMGGYTFGSGTRLTVV.

This clonotype came up a few times. The V gene is TRBV28, the J gene TRBJ2-1, with 14 nucleotides matching TRBD2. The length of the CDR3 is 14 residues. The V gene end was trimmed by 10 bases and the J gene end by 7 bases; junction bases not matched to a gene: 6. From germline, CDR1 is MDHEN and CDR2 SYDVKM. The CDR3 sequence: CATSGLAGVNEQFF. CDR3 in DNA: TGTGCCACCTCGGGACTAGCGGGAGTGAATGAGCAGTTCTTC.